The 14 T cell receptor beta chains presented below share a single source sample, sequenced in a study of T cells expressing NK-cell markers. From the 5' RACE reads, TCRdb lists one entry per CDR3 protein and no DNA. The listing records about 460,000 distinct CDR3 sequences. The specimen was blood T cells: a sorted CD56 or NKG2C T cell subset, CD4+ or CD8+ T cells, or bulk PBMC T cells (not recorded which). The source is a woman aged 50 to 60 in good health.

The V call is TRBV15, the J call TRBJ2-1; TCRdb indicates TRBD2, and absent DNA this call remains unverified. Germline CDR1 and CDR2: LNHNV and YYDKDF (reference sequence). This CDR3 has 16 residues. The CDR3 here is CATSRDPGLAVAEQFF.

The rearrangement links TRBV11-3 to TRBJ2-1; TCRdb lists TRBD1, though no DNA is available to test this call. The V gene's germline CDR1 is SGHNT and CDR2 YENEEA. This CDR3 has 14 residues. CDR3 protein: CASSLDLRGQKQFF.

V is TRBV6-5 and J is TRBJ1-4. The CDR3 sequence is 15 residues long. From germline, CDR1 is MNHEY and CDR2 SVGAGI. CDR3 sequence: CASSGSPGAGEKLFF.

The chain is built from TRBV16 and TRBJ2-1; there is no DNA to check the TCRdb D call of TRBD2. Germline CDR1 is KGHSY and CDR2 is FQNENV. The CDR3 runs to 17 residues. The CDR3 sequence: CASSPVGGRFIYNEQFF.

V is TRBV29-1 and J is TRBJ2-1; TCRdb's D call of TRBD2 is untestable without DNA. This CDR3 has 15 residues. Germline V gene data show CDR1 as SQVTM and CDR2 as ANQGSEA. The CDR3 is CSAGTGTSGSDEQFF.

J is TRBJ2-2 and V is TRBV7-9; TCRdb selects TRBD1, and the lack of DNA leaves this call unchecked. Germline V CDR1 and CDR2: SEHNR, FQNEAQ (reference sequence). The CDR3 has 17 residues. CDR3 sequence: CASSSIRQGGTGELFFF.

The V gene is TRBV9, the J gene TRBJ2-3; TCRdb picks TRBD2, but there is no DNA to check that call. There are 14 residues in the CDR3. The germline V gene encodes CDR1 SGDLS and CDR2 YYNGEE. This chain's CDR3 is CASSISGGTDTQYF.

This chain uses TRBV3-1 with TRBJ2-7; TCRdb lists TRBD2, though no DNA is available to test this call. Germline lookup yields CDR1 LGHDT and CDR2 YNNKEL (reference sequence). This CDR3 spans 13 amino acids. CDR3 in amino acids: CASSHHGGNEQYF.

The rearrangement joins TRBV5-1 to TRBJ1-1; checking the TCRdb D call of TRBD1 is not possible without DNA. Germline loops: CDR1 SGHRS, CDR2 YFSETQ. The CDR3 length is 14 residues. The CDR3 protein is CASSLNTGGREAFF. The whole variable domain, filled in from reference TRBV5-1 and TRBJ1-1, reads KAGVTQTPRYLIKTRGQQVTLSCSPISGHRSVSWYQQTPGQGLQFLFEYFSETQRNKGNFPGRFSGRQFSNSRSEMNVSTLELGDSALYLCASSLNTGGREAFFGQGTRLTVV.

The chain couples TRBV29-1 to TRBJ1-1. Germline CDR1 SQVTM, CDR2 ANQGSEA. The CDR3 covers 13 residues. Here the CDR3 reads CSATPDWNTEAFF.

The chain joins TRBV4-2 to TRBJ2-3; TCRdb's D call of TRBD2 is untestable without DNA. The CDR3 has 17 residues. Germline loops: CDR1 LGHNA, CDR2 YNFKEQ. The CDR3 is CASSQGGGLAGTDTQYF.

V usage is TRBV7-2 and J usage is TRBJ2-5. Germline CDR1 reads SGHTA; CDR2 reads FQGNSA. The CDR3 totals 16 residues. The CDR3 region is CASSSFSTNFQETQYF.

The chain combines TRBV20-1 with TRBJ1-4; TCRdb reports TRBD1, a call that lacks DNA to check it against. CDR3 length: 15 residues. Per the germline V gene, CDR1 is DFQATT and CDR2 is SNEGSKA (reference sequence). The CDR3 region is CSAPDPARLNEKLFF.

V and J are TRBV12-3 or TRBV12-4 and TRBJ1-5; TCRdb returns TRBD1, unconfirmable since there is no DNA. The CDR3 covers 15 residues. The CDR3 spells CASRQFGQPNQPQHF.